This T cell receptor beta chain was captured by sequencing in a study of CD8 T cells in Susac syndrome. As concerns this clonotype: The antigen is undetermined.

The authors carried out high-throughput sequencing of TCR beta. They applied it to CD8+ and CD4+ T cells obtained from blood. Relapsing-remitting disease, either stable or active, was present in the treatment-naive patients who were the multiple sclerosis controls. It was negative isolation that provided the CD8+ and CD4+ T cells, whereas TEMRA cells were enriched by FACS. There are 15 residues in the CDR3. Trimming removed 3 bases from V and 1 base from J, with 10 bases in between. Germline V gene lookup returns CDR1 PRHDT and CDR2 FYEKMQ (reference sequence). Notes on the study in general: Only a relatively small number of individuals were included in the TCR sequencing and HLA analysis.

After extraction with the RNeasy kit, about 0.5 to 1 ug of the RNA was reverse transcribed using random hexamers. TCRdb reprocessed the immunoSEQ multiplex PCR reads via MiXCR and lists one record per CDR3 protein. The table records fewer than 250,000 distinct CDR3 sequences, about 93% of them present only once. The gene calls are TRBV13 and TRBJ1-5; D gene unclear. This TCR came from a human donor with multiple sclerosis. Sequenced sample: CD8+ T cells from PBMCs. The chain's CDR3 is CASSFSGISNQPQHF. Here the CDR3 DNA reads TGTGCCAGCAGCTTCTCGGGAATCAGCAATCAGCCCCAGCATTTT.